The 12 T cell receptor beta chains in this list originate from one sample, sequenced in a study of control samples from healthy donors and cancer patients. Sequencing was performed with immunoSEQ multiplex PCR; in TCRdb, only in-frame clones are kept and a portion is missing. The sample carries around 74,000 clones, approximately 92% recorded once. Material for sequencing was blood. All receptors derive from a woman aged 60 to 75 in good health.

CDR3 amino acids: CASSDGSSVQETQYF. DNA of the CDR3: TGTGCCAGCAGCGACGGCTCTAGCGTGCAAGAGACCCAGTACTTC. V usage is TRBV4-2 and J usage is TRBJ2-5; the D gene is possibly TRBD2 (6 bases). Germline V gene sequence: CDR1 LGHNA, CDR2 YNFKEQ. The length of the CDR3 is 15 residues. V lost 5 bases and J lost 2, with 15 bases in between.

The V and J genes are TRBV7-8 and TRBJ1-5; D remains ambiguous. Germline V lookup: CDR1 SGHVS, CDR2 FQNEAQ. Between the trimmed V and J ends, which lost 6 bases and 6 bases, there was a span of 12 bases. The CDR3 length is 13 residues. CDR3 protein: CASSPNLGQPQHF. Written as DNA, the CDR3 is TGTGCCAGCAGTCCAAATTTGGGTCAGCCCCAGCATTTT.

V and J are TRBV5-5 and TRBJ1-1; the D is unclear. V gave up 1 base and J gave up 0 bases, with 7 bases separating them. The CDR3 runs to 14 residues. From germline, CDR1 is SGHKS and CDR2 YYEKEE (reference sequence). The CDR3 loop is CASSLSQMNTEAFF. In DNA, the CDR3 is TGTGCCAGCAGCTTGTCACAGATGAACACTGAAGCTTTCTTT.

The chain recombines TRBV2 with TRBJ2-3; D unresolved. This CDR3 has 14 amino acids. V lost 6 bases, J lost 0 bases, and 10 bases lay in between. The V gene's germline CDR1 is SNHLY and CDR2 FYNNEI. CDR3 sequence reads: CASRAYLSTDTQYF. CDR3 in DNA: TGTGCCAGCAGAGCCTACCTAAGCACAGATACGCAGTATTTT. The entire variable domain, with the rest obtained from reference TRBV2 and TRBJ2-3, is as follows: EPEVTQTPSHQVTQMGQEVILRCVPISNHLYFYWYRQILGQKVEFLVSFYNNEISEKSEIFDDQFSVERPDGSNFTLKIRSTKLEDSAMYFCASRAYLSTDTQYFGPGTRLTVL.

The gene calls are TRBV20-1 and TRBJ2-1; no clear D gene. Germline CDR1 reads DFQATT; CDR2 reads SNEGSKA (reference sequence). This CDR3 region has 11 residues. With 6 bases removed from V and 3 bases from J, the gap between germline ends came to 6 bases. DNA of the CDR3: TGCAGTGCCTGGGACTACAATGAGCAGTTCTTC. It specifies CSAWDYNEQFF.

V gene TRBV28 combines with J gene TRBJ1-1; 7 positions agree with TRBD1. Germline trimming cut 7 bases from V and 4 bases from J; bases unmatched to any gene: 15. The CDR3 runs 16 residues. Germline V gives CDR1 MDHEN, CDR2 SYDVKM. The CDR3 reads CASIPPGQTLSTEAFF. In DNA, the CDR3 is TGTGCCAGCATCCCACCGGGACAGACTTTAAGCACTGAAGCTTTCTTT.

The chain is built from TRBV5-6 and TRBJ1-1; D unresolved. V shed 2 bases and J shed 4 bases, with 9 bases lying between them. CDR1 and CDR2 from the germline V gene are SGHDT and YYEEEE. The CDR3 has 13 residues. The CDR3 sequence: CASSLQRGTEAFF. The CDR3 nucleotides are TGTGCCAGCAGCTTACAGCGAGGCACTGAAGCTTTCTTT.

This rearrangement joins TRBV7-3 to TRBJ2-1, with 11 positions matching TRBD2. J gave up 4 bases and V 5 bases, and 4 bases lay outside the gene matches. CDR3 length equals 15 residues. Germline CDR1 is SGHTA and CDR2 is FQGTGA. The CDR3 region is CASSASSGRYNEQFF. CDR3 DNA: TGTGCCAGCAGCGCATCTAGCGGGAGGTACAATGAGCAGTTCTTC.

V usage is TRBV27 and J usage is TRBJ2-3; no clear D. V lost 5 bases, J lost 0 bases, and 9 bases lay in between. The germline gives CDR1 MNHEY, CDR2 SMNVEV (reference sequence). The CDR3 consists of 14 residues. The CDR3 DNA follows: TGTGCCAGCAGTCCTCGCCGGAGCACAGATACGCAGTATTTT. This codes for CASSPRRSTDTQYF.

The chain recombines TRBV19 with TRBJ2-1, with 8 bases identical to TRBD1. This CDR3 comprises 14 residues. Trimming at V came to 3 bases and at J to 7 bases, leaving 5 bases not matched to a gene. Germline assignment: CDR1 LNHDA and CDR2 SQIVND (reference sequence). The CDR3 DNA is TGTGCCAGTAGTATTGGACAGGGTGCGAATGAGCAGTTCTTC. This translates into CASSIGQGANEQFF. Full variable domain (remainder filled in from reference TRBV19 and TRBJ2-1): DGGITQSPKYLFRKEGQNVTLSCEQNLNHDAMYWYRQDPGQGLRLIYYSQIVNDFQKGDIAEGYSVSREKKESFPLTVTSAQKNPTAFYLCASSIGQGANEQFFGPGTRLTVL.

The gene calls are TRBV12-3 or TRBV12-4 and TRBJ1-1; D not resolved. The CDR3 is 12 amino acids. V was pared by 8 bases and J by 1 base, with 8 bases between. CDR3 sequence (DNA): TGTGCCAGCCTTACGGCGAACACTGAAGCTTTCTTT. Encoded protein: CASLTANTEAFF.

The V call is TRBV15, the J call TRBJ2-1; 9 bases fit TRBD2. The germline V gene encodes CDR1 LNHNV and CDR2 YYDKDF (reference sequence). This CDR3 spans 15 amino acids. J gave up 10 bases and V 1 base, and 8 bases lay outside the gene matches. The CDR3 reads CATSRAPSGDLEQFF. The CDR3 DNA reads TGTGCCACCAGCAGAGCGCCTAGCGGGGACTTGGAGCAGTTCTTC.